These T cell receptor beta chains were read from a single sample in a study of cytomegalovirus exposure and HLA in healthy donors. The data were produced by immunoSEQ multiplex PCR, yet TCRdb's version contains in-frame clones alone and is incomplete. The sample has 150,000 to 200,000 clones, roughly four fifths seen once. Sequencing used PBMCs. These receptors originate from a man aged 18 to 29 in good health and CMV-seronegative. Each CDR3 is given with its conserved first and last residue. A D gene is named only where the DNA matches it firmly. Expanded clones are given a class, and other clones once, few, many or no size at all.

D gene	CDR3 length	J gene	clone size	V gene	CDR3 protein	CDR3 DNA
.	13	TRBJ1-4	.	TRBV7-2	CASSWTNDEKLFF	TGTGCCAGCAGCTGGACAAATGATGAAAAACTGTTTTTT
.	16	TRBJ1-3	.	TRBV6-1	CASSVGGLSSGNTIYF	TGTGCCAGCAGTGTTGGGGGGTTAAGCTCTGGAAACACCATATATTTT
TRBD2	19	TRBJ2-7	.	TRBV7-2	CASSLAGTSGGHPPYEQYF	TGTGCCAGCAGCTTAGCAGGGACTAGCGGGGGCCATCCCCCCTACGAGCAGTACTTC
.	16	TRBJ2-7	.	TRBV5-4	CASSLARGRGPYEQYF	TGTGCCAGCAGCTTGGCTCGGGGGCGGGGGCCCTACGAGCAGTACTTC
.	15	TRBJ2-1	.	TRBV7-7	CASSPLAISYNEQFF	TGTGCTAGCAGCCCGCTAGCCATCTCCTACAATGAGCAGTTCTTC
.	13	TRBJ1-1	.	TRBV9	CASSRGLNTEAFF	TGTGCCAGCAGCCGCGGCCTGAACACTGAAGCTTTCTTT
.	12	TRBJ2-3	few	TRBV29-1	CSVEASTDTQYF	TGCAGCGTTGAAGCTAGCACAGATACGCAGTATTTT
.	14	TRBJ2-7	.	TRBV5-4	CASSLAGNDYEQYF	TGTGCCAGCAGCTTGGCAGGGAACGACTACGAGCAGTACTTC
.	12	TRBJ1-2	.	TRBV5-6	CASSSNPYGYTF	TGTGCCAGCAGCTCTAACCCCTATGGCTACACCTTC
.	18	TRBJ1-2	.	TRBV10-3	CAISEPIATVGHNYGYTF	TGTGCCATCAGTGAGCCTATAGCCACAGTGGGGCATAACTATGGCTACACCTTC
TRBD1	16	TRBJ1-1	.	TRBV4-1	CASTLQGAERDTEAFF	TGCGCCAGCACACTACAGGGGGCAGAGAGGGACACTGAAGCTTTCTTT
.	15	TRBJ2-7	.	TRBV5-6	CASSAQLGLMDEQYF	TGTGCCAGCAGCGCGCAACTAGGGTTAATGGACGAGCAGTACTTC
TRBD2	16	TRBJ2-3	.	TRBV7-8	CASSFTSGRMEDTQYF	TGTGCCAGCAGCTTCACTAGCGGGAGAATGGAGGATACGCAGTATTTT
TRBD2	16	TRBJ2-7	.	TRBV5-1	CASSSSGTSGRYEQYF	TGCGCCAGCAGCAGTTCCGGGACTAGCGGACGCTACGAGCAGTACTTC
.	16	TRBJ2-2	few	TRBV9	CASSVLGGANTGELFF	TGTGCCAGCAGCGTATTGGGCGGGGCGAACACCGGGGAGCTGTTTTTT
TRBD2	14	TRBJ2-3	.	TRBV30	CAWSASASGGVQYF	TGTGCCTGGAGTGCCAGCGCCAGCGGGGGGGTGCAGTATTTT
TRBD1	15	TRBJ1-1	once	TRBV7-9	CASSLPGQMNTEAFF	TGTGCCAGCAGCTTGCCGGGACAGATGAACACTGAAGCTTTCTTT
TRBD2	16	TRBJ2-7	.	TRBV5-1	CASSLAVTSGNYEQYF	TGCGCCAGCAGCTTGGCCGTAACTAGCGGGAACTACGAGCAGTACTTC
TRBD1	15	TRBJ2-1	once	TRBV15	CATSPRQGSYNEQFF	TGTGCCACCAGCCCCCGACAGGGCTCCTACAATGAGCAGTTCTTC
.	11	TRBJ2-5	.	TRBV20-1	CSVTPRETQYF	TGCAGTGTGACACCTCGGGAGACCCAGTACTTC
TRBD2	17	TRBJ2-6	once	TRBV19	CASSIRGGSTGANVLTF	TGTGCCAGTAGTATTCGGGGGGGGAGCACTGGGGCCAACGTCCTGACTTTC
.	14	TRBJ2-1	.	TRBV19	CASTVDSSYNEQFF	TGTGCCAGTACCGTGGACAGCTCCTACAATGAGCAGTTCTTC
.	17	TRBJ1-6	few	TRBV7-9	CASSSKTGHLESSPLHF	TGTGCCAGCAGCTCCAAGACTGGACACCTAGAGAGTTCACCCCTCCACTTT
.	13	TRBJ1-1	.	TRBV28	CASRGPLNTEAFF	TGTGCCAGCAGGGGGCCCTTGAACACTGAAGCTTTCTTT
.	15	TRBJ2-1	.	TRBV5-4	CASNPVPGAGNEQFF	TGTGCCAGCAACCCGGTGCCAGGGGCAGGGAATGAGCAGTTCTTC
TRBD2	19	TRBJ2-4	.	TRBV7-2	CASSLGLAGPMGGKNIQYF	TGTGCCAGCAGCCTTGGACTAGCGGGACCGATGGGGGGCAAAAACATTCAGTACTTC
TRBD2	14	TRBJ2-7	.	TRBV7-9	CASRKWAGVYEQYF	TGTGCCAGCAGGAAATGGGCGGGAGTTTACGAGCAGTACTTC
TRBD1	16	TRBJ2-5	.	TRBV27	CASSPSGTGLGETQYF	TGTGCCAGCAGTCCGTCCGGGACAGGACTCGGAGAGACCCAGTACTTC
.	14	TRBJ2-1	.	TRBV2	CASSKAAPGNEQFF	TGTGCCAGCAGTAAAGCTGCTCCCGGGAATGAGCAGTTCTTC
TRBD1	17	TRBJ1-6	.	TRBV9	CASSIRPDRAVDSPLHF	TGTGCCAGCAGCATCCGACCGGACAGGGCGGTTGATTCACCCCTCCACTTT
.	14	TRBJ1-5	.	TRBV19	CASSMSGFEQPQHF	TGTGCCAGTAGTATGTCAGGGTTTGAGCAGCCCCAGCATTTT
.	16	TRBJ2-5	.	TRBV21-1	CATSPRGRGLQETQYF	TGTGCCACCTCTCCAAGGGGCAGGGGCTTACAAGAGACCCAGTACTTC
.	15	TRBJ2-5	.	TRBV7-9	CASSLVGGYQETQYF	TGTGCCAGCAGCTTAGTAGGGGGTTACCAAGAGACCCAGTACTTC
.	14	TRBJ2-7	.	TRBV30	CAWSVHPGYYEQYF	TGTGCCTGGAGTGTACATCCAGGTTATTACGAGCAGTACTTC
TRBD1	15	TRBJ1-2	.	TRBV5-6	CASSFTGTGGLGYTF	TGTGCCAGCAGCTTCACGGGGACAGGCGGCCTTGGCTACACCTTC
.	14	TRBJ2-5	once	TRBV4-1	CASSQGVYQETQYF	TGCGCCAGCAGCCAAGGAGTGTACCAAGAGACCCAGTACTTC
TRBD1	14	TRBJ1-4	.	TRBV7-8	CASNLQGSNEKLFF	TGTGCCAGCAATTTACAGGGGTCTAATGAAAAACTGTTTTTT
TRBD1	13	TRBJ2-5	.	TRBV10-3	CAISETGVETQYF	TGTGCCATCAGTGAGACAGGGGTGGAGACCCAGTACTTC
TRBD1	15	TRBJ1-1	few	TRBV11-2	CASSFRDRGRNEAFF	TGTGCCAGCAGCTTCCGGGACAGGGGGCGTAATGAAGCTTTCTTT
.	15	TRBJ1-5	.	TRBV6-6	CASTRVFLVDQPQHF	TGTGCCAGCACCAGAGTCTTCCTAGTGGATCAGCCCCAGCATTTT
.	15	TRBJ1-1	few	TRBV5-1	CASSLLPGQNTEAFF	TGCGCCAGCAGCCTACTGCCGGGACAGAACACTGAAGCTTTCTTT
.	16	TRBJ2-3	.	TRBV5-6	CASRGVGARRTDTQYF	TGTGCCAGCAGGGGTGTAGGGGCTCGTAGGACAGATACGCAGTATTTT
.	13	TRBJ2-7	.	TRBV29-1	CSVEYVSSYEQYF	TGCAGCGTTGAATATGTGAGCTCCTACGAGCAGTACTTC
TRBD2	17	TRBJ2-3	.	TRBV11-2	CASSSLLWTSEGDTQYF	TGTGCCAGCAGCTCACTCCTTTGGACTAGCGAGGGGGATACGCAGTATTTT
.	13	TRBJ2-7	.	TRBV28	CASSLPGAYEQYF	TGTGCCAGCAGTTTGCCGGGGGCCTACGAGCAGTACTTC
TRBD2	16	TRBJ2-5	few	TRBV18	CASSPQKRGDQETQYF	TGTGCCAGCTCACCACAAAAGCGGGGGGACCAAGAGACCCAGTACTTC
.	14	TRBJ2-3	.	TRBV9	CASSVEGVTDTQYF	TGTGCCAGCAGCGTAGAAGGGGTCACAGATACGCAGTATTTT
.	16	TRBJ2-3	.	TRBV9	CASSVAGGREMDTQYF	TGTGCCAGCAGCGTAGCGGGGGGCAGGGAGATGGATACGCAGTATTTT
TRBD1	14	TRBJ1-4	few	TRBV6-1	CATETGPTNEKLFF	TGTGCCACCGAGACAGGGCCAACTAATGAAAAACTGTTTTTT
.	13	TRBJ1-2	.	TRBV30	CAWSLGSDYGYTF	TGTGCCTGGAGTCTCGGTAGCGACTATGGCTACACCTTC
.	15	TRBJ1-2	.	TRBV4-3	CASSQDKSVNYGYTF	TGCGCCAGCAGCCAAGATAAATCAGTAAACTATGGCTACACCTTC
.	14	TRBJ1-4	.	TRBV5-1	CASSPRLEGEKLFF	TGCGCCAGCAGCCCCCGATTGGAGGGGGAAAAACTGTTTTTT
.	17	TRBJ1-3	.	TRBV7-2	CASSLQGSALSGNTIYF	TGTGCCAGCAGCTTACAGGGATCGGCTCTCTCTGGAAACACCATATATTTT
.	12	TRBJ1-2	.	TRBV30	CAWSGGSHGYTF	TGTGCCTGGAGTGGAGGGTCCCATGGCTACACCTTC